Included here is one TCR beta chain sequence, with context. Its antigen is as yet unknown. Libraries were prepared by immunoSEQ multiplex PCR; TCRdb keeps only in-frame clonotypes and omits some of them. The table has fewer than 95,000 clones, about 84% seen once. This sample was included in a study of OX40 agonist ivuxolimab in advanced cancers. In the study overall: All patients had ivuxolimab intravenously every 2 weeks at 0.01 to 10 mg/kg.

This CDR3 contains 16 residues. With 2 bases removed from V and 5 bases from J, the gap between germline ends came to 18 bases. Germline CDR1 SGHNT, CDR2 YYREEE (reference sequence). Broader study findings: Clonal expansion in partial responders at 0.1-3.0 mg/kg ranked among the lowest. Fewer expanded clones were found on average in CD4+ than in CD8+ T cells.

The sample was CD4+ or CD8+ T cells sorted from blood, taken in a trial of the OX40 agonist ivuxolimab. This clonotype was obtained from an adult with an advanced solid tumor such as melanoma, head and neck, liver or kidney cancer. The chain carries TRBV5-4 and TRBJ2-3; tentative D call: TRBD2 (6 bases). The CDR3 region has the DNA TGTGCCAGCAGCTTCGGGGGAACTCAGCGTAGAGATACGCAGTATTTT. It specifies CASSFGGTQRRDTQYF.